The 15 T cell receptor beta chains below were found in one sample sequenced in a study of cytomegalovirus exposure and HLA in healthy donors. It was with 60 Vbeta and 13 Jbeta primers that the PCR ran. Generated by immunoSEQ multiplex PCR, the TCRdb table keeps only in-frame clones and is missing some. The top ten hold roughly 9.3% of the sample, which has 180,000 or so clones, approximately 85% seen once. Source material: PBMCs. Receptors originate from a man aged 18 to 30 in good health and CMV-seropositive.

This chain connects TRBV14 to TRBJ2-2; TRBD2 might be the D (7 bases). Germline V gene data show CDR1 as SGHDN and CDR2 as FVKESK. The V end lost 7 bases, the J end lost 7 bases, and 19 bases lay between the germline ends. The CDR3 consists of 15 residues. CDR3 bases: TGTGCCAGCACCCTCGGCGGGGGCATTGGCGGGGAGCTGTTTTTT. It specifies CASTLGGGIGGELFF. The entire variable domain, with the rest obtained from reference TRBV14 and TRBJ2-2, is as follows: EAGVTQFPSHSVIEKGQTVTLRCDPISGHDNLYWYRRVMGKEIKFLLHFVKESKQDESGMPNNRFLAERTGGTYSTLKVQPAELEDSGVYFCASTLGGGIGGELFFGEGSRLTVL.

This clone has a single count. The V call is TRBV19, the J call TRBJ2-1; 12 bases line up with TRBD2. Germline V CDR1 and CDR2: LNHDA, SQIVND (reference sequence). V was pared by 6 bases and J by 0 bases, with 3 bases of the junction left unmatched. The length of the CDR3 is 16 residues. CDR3 DNA sequence: TGTGCCAGTAGGCGGACTAGCGGGGACTCCTACAATGAGCAGTTCTTC. Translating gives CASRRTSGDSYNEQFF.

This clone appeared a single time. The rearrangement uses TRBV29-1 and TRBJ1-4, with no clear D. This CDR3 has 12 residues. Trimming removed 7 bases at V and 8 bases at J, with 14 bases between. CDR1 SQVTM and CDR2 ANQGSEA come from the germline V gene. The CDR3: CSAPGVGEKLFF. The CDR3 coding sequence is TGCAGCGCCCCTGGAGTCGGCGAAAAACTGTTTTTT.

The V gene is TRBV19, the J gene TRBJ2-7, with 8 positions matching TRBD2. Germline values: CDR1 LNHDA, CDR2 SQIVND (reference sequence). The CDR3 totals 13 residues. Trimming took 5 bases from V and 4 from J; bases not matched to a gene: 4. The CDR3 protein is CASSSASGYEQYF. Here the CDR3 DNA reads TGTGCCAGTAGTTCGGCTAGCGGGTACGAGCAGTACTTC.

V and J are TRBV5-1 and TRBJ1-4; the D gene is possibly TRBD1 (5 bases). CDR3 size: 13 residues. Germline V CDR1 and CDR2: SGHRS, YFSETQ. Trimming pared 4 bases from V and 6 bases from J, leaving 10 bases between. Here the CDR3 reads CASSGGGDEKLFF. DNA for the CDR3: TGCGCCAGCAGCGGTGGGGGGGATGAAAAACTGTTTTTT. The whole variable domain, filled in from reference TRBV5-1 and TRBJ1-4, reads KAGVTQTPRYLIKTRGQQVTLSCSPISGHRSVSWYQQTPGQGLQFLFEYFSETQRNKGNFPGRFSGRQFSNSRSEMNVSTLELGDSALYLCASSGGGDEKLFFGSGTQLSVL.

The chain recombines TRBV5-1 with TRBJ2-7; D may be TRBD2 (6 bases). V lost 5 bases to trimming and J lost 7 bases, with 13 bases between them. Germline V CDR1 and CDR2: SGHRS, YFSETQ. This CDR3 region has 12 residues. CDR3 nucleotides: TGCGCCAGCAGTGGAGGGTTGGGGGAGCAGTACTTC. This encodes CASSGGLGEQYF.

The chain uses TRBV19 and TRBJ2-5; 9 nucleotides line up with TRBD2. CDR3 length: 17 amino acids. CDR1 and CDR2 from the germline V gene are LNHDA and SQIVND (reference sequence). The junction had 10 bases not matched to a gene; V was cut back by 1 base and J by 4 bases. This CDR3 is CASSIGTAKGLAETQYF. DNA of the CDR3: TGTGCCAGTAGTATAGGAACAGCTAAGGGACTAGCAGAGACCCAGTACTTC.

The chain recombines TRBV5-1 with TRBJ2-3, with a possible D match to TRBD2 (5 bases). Deletions cut 4 bases from V and 2 bases from J, with 14 bases between. The CDR3 consists of 15 residues. Germline CDR1 is SGHRS and CDR2 is YFSETQ. CDR3 sequence (DNA): TGCGCCAGCAGCGCACTACTAGTCTACACAGATACGCAGTATTTT. Its protein is CASSALLVYTDTQYF.

V is TRBV19 and J is TRBJ2-5; D gene ambiguous. This CDR3 comprises 13 residues. V lost 8 bases and J 5 bases, leaving 15 bases between the germline ends. Germline lookup yields CDR1 LNHDA and CDR2 SQIVND (reference sequence). The CDR3 bases are TGTGCCAGTGGCTATCGGGTTAAGGAGACCCAGTACTTC. Protein sequence: CASGYRVKETQYF.

The chain carries TRBV5-4 and TRBJ1-2, with a tentative D call TRBD1 (6 bases). Trimming shortened V by 4 bases and J by 3 bases, and 19 bases separated the two germline ends. The germline gives CDR1 SGHNT, CDR2 YYREEE (reference sequence). The CDR3 contains 16 residues. CDR3 protein: CASSPAGRGGDYGYTF. In nucleotides, the CDR3 is TGTGCCAGCAGCCCGGCGGGCAGGGGTGGAGACTATGGCTACACCTTC.

In regard to this clone: Other DNA sequences from this sample encode an identical CDR3 as well. This chain links TRBV27 with TRBJ2-5, with a possible D match to TRBD1 (6 bases). From germline, CDR1 is MNHEY and CDR2 SMNVEV (reference sequence). V was clipped by 3 bases and J by 5 bases, with 7 bases between them. The CDR3 totals 12 residues. The CDR3 DNA reads TGTGCCAGCAGTTTTAGGGGGGAGACCCAGTACTTC. It translates to CASSFRGETQYF.

This clone was counted a few times. The CDR3 reads CASQFTRQAWNEQFF. The CDR3 DNA sequence: TGTGCCAGCCAATTCACTAGACAAGCCTGGAATGAGCAGTTCTTC. The rearrangement uses TRBV6-1 and TRBJ2-1, with D perhaps matching TRBD2 (5 bases). Trimming pared 8 bases from V and 7 bases from J, leaving 21 bases between. CDR1 and CDR2 (germline): MNHNS, SASEGT. The CDR3 contains 15 residues.

This sequence joins TRBV7-2 and TRBJ1-1, with 8 positions matching TRBD1. CDR1 is SGHTA and CDR2 is FQGNSA in the germline V gene. The CDR3 spans 13 residues. Germline trimming cut 5 bases from V and 6 bases from J; bases unmatched to any gene: 5. DNA for the CDR3: TGTGCCAGCAGCACTCAGACAGGGGCTGAAGCTTTCTTT. Protein sequence: CASSTQTGAEAFF.

For this clone: The junction shows a germline mismatch at one end, possibly a read error. The genes are TRBV7-7 and TRBJ2-3, with 12 nucleotides matching TRBD2. The CDR3 runs 15 residues. Germline-derived CDR1 and CDR2 are SSHAT and FNYEAQ (reference sequence). The CDR3 loop reads CASSLAGGPKDTQYF. CDR3 coding DNA: TGTGCCAGCAGCCTAGCGGGGGGGCCTAAAGATACGCAGTATTTT.

The V and J genes are TRBV28 and TRBJ2-7, with TRBD1 as a possible D gene (5 bases). Germline V lookup: CDR1 MDHEN, CDR2 SYDVKM. The CDR3 has 14 residues. V was trimmed by 10 bases and J by 4 bases, leaving 20 bases between them. The CDR3, as DNA: TGTGCCACCGACGCCCGGCACAGGCTTTACGAGCAGTACTTC. Its translation is CATDARHRLYEQYF. The full variable domain, completed using reference TRBV28 and TRBJ2-7, is DVKVTQSSRYLVKRTGEKVFLECVQDMDHENMFWYRQDPGLGLRLIYFSYDVKMKEKGDIPEGYSVSREKKERFSLILESASTNQTSMYLCATDARHRLYEQYFGPGTRLTVT.